This TCR beta chain was retrieved from a study of CD8+ T cells in alopecia areata. Study context: Scoring treated patients' severity relied on the percentage of scalp area affected.

The V gene end was trimmed by 2 bases and the J gene end by 5 bases; junction bases not matched to a gene: 9. This CDR3 has 16 amino acids. Per the germline V gene, CDR1 is LGHNA and CDR2 is YSLEER. Treatment given: oral pan-JAK inhibitor, 5-10 mg twice daily. Once RNA had been extracted, it was reverse transcribed into cDNA to act as the sequencing template. The data were produced by immunoSEQ multiplex PCR, yet TCRdb's version contains in-frame clones alone and is incomplete. The sample contains some 220,000 clones, about three fifths of which appear only once. The input for sequencing was CD4+ T cells sorted from blood, taken at week 4, from a patient treated with tofacitinib. The sequence was collected from a human donor with alopecia areata. The chain couples TRBV4-3 to TRBJ2-3; 8 bases agree with TRBD2. The CDR3, as DNA: TGCGCCAGCAGCCAACAGATCGGGGGGGCGGGAGATACGCAGTATTTT. Amino acids: CASSQQIGGAGDTQYF.